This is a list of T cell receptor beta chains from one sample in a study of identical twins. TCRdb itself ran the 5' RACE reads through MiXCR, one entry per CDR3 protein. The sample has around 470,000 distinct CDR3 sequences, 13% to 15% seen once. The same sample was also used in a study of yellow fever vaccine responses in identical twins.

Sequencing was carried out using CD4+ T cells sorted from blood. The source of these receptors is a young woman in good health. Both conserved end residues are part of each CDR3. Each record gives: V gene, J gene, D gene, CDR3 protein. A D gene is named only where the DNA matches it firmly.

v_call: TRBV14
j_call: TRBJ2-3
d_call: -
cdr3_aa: CASSRGKGPSTDTQYF

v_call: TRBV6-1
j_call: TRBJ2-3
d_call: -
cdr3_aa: CASRLDRLSTDTQYF

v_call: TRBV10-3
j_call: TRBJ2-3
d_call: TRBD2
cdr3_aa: CAISEAGVDTQYF

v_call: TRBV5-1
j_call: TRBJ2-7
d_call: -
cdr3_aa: CASTREGQSSYEQYF

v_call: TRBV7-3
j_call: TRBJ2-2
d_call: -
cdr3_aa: CASRQGLTGELFF

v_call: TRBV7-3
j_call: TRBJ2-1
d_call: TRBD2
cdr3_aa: CASSPTSGESRQFF

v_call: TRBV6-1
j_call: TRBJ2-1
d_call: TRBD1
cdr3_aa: CASSERTGRSYNEQFF

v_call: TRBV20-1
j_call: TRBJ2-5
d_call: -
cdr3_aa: CSAEPGPPEEETQYF

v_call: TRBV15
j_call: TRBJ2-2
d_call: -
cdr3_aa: CATSRDPGALNTGELFF

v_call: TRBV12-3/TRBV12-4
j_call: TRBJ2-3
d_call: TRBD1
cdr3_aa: CASSNTGQPNTDTQYF

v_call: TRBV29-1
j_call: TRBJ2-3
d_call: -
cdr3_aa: CSVEIAGDTQYF